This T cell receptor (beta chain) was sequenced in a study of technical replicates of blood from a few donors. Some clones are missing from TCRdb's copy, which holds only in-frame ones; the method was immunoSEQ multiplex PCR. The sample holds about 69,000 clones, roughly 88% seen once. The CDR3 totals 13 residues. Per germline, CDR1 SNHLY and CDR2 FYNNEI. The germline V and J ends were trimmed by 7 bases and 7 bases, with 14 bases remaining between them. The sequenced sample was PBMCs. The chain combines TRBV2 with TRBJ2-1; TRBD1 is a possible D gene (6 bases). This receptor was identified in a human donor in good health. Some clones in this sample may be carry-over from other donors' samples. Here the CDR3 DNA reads TGTGCCAGCAAGCAAGGACAGAATAATGAGCAGTTCTTC. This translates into CASKQGQNNEQFF.